Below, one T cell receptor (beta chain) is given with its context. This specimen comes from a study of blood T cell repertoires in COVID-19. Trimming cost V 6 bases and J 5 bases; bases outside gene matches: 6. Germline lookup yields CDR1 WNHNN and CDR2 SYGVQD (reference sequence). This CDR3 has 13 amino acids. The table came from immunoSEQ multiplex PCR; TCRdb's copy has only in-frame clones and leaves some out. The data show about 74,000 clones, about 84% seen once. The sequenced sample consisted of peripheral blood. The TCR originated in a human donor in a cohort sampled during active COVID-19. This chain joins TRBV10-1 and TRBJ2-5, with 7 bases fitting TRBD1. CDR3 amino acids: CASSLDRDETQYF. As DNA, the CDR3 is TGCGCCAGCAGCCTAGACAGGGATGAGACCCAGTACTTC.